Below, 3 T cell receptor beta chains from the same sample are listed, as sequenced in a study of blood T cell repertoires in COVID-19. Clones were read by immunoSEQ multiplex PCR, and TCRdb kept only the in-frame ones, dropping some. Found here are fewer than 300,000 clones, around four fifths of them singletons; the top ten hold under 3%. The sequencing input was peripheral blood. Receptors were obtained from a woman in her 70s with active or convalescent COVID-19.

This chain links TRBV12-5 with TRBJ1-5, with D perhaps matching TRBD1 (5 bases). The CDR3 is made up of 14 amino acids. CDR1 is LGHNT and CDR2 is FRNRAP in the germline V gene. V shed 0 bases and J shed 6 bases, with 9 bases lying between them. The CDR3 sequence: CASGLVGGAQPQHF. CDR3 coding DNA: TGTGCTAGTGGTTTGGTAGGAGGGGCTCAGCCCCAGCATTTT.

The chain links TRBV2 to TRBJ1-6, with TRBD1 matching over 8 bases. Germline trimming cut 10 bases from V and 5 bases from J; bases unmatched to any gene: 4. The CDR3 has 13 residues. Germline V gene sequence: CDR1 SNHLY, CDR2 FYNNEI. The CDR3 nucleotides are TGTGCCACCCGGACAGGGCATAATTCACCCCTCCACTTT. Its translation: CATRTGHNSPLHF.

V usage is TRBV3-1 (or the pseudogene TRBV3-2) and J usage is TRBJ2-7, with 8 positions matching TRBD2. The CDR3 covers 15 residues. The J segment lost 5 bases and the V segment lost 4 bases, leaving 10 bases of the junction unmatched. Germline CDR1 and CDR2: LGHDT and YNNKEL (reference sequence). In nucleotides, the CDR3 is TGTGCCAGCAGCCTCACCGGGGCGGGAGGCCACGAGCAGTACTTC. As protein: CASSLTGAGGHEQYF.